This entry features one T cell receptor beta chain sequence. All of the isolated RNA was reverse transcribed, so expressed TCRB transcripts were sequenced. TCRdb's table, derived via immunoSEQ multiplex PCR, lists solely in-frame clones and lacks some. The sample carries around 190,000 clones, about 13% recorded once. This record comes from a study of beta chain features in type 1 diabetes. Germline V gene sequence: CDR1 SGDLS, CDR2 YYNGEE. This CDR3 is 13 amino acids long. V lost 4 bases and J lost 6; bases outside the gene matches: 4. The source is a woman aged 18-29 years in good health. V usage is TRBV9 and J usage is TRBJ2-3, with 8 positions matching TRBD2. The sample was central memory CD4+ T cells from blood. As DNA, the CDR3 is TGTGCCAGCAGCCGTCGGGGGGGCGATACGCAGTATTTT. Translating gives CASSRRGGDTQYF.